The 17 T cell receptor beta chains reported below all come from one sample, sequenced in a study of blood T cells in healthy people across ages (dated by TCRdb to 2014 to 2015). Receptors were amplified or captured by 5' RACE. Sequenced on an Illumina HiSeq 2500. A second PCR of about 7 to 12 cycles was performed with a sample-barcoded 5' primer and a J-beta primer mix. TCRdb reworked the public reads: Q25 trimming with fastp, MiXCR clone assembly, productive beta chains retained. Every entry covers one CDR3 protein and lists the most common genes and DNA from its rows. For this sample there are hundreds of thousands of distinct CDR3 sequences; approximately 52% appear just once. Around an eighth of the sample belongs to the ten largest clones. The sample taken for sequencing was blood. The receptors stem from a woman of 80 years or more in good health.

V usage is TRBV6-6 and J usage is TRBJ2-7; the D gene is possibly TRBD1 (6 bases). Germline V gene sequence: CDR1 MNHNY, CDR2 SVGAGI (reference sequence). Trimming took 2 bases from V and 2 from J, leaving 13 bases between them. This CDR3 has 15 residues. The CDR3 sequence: CASSYGAGATYEQYF. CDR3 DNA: TGTGCCAGCAGTTACGGGGCAGGGGCTACCTACGAGCAGTACTTC.

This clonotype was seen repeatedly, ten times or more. CDR3 in DNA: TGCAGTGCTAGGGCACCGGGCCTACAAGAGACCCAGTACTTC. This encodes CSARAPGLQETQYF. This chain connects TRBV20-1 to TRBJ2-5, with no clear D. In germline, CDR1 is DFQATT, CDR2 SNEGSKA (reference sequence). The CDR3 runs 14 residues. V was cut by 3 bases and J by 2 bases, with 13 bases left in between.

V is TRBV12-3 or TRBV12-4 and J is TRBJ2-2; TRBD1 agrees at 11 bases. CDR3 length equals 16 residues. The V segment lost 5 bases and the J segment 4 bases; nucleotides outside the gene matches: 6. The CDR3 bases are TGTGCCAGCAGTCGGGGACAGGGGGAGTCCACCGGGGAGCTGTTTTTT. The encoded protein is CASSRGQGESTGELFF.

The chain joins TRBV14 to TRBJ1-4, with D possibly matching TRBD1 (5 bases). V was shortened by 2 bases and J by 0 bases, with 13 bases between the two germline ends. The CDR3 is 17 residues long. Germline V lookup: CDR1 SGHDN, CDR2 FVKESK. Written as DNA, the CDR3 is TGTGCCAGCAGCCAACGAACAGGAGCCGCAACTAATGAAAAACTGTTTTTT. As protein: CASSQRTGAATNEKLFF.

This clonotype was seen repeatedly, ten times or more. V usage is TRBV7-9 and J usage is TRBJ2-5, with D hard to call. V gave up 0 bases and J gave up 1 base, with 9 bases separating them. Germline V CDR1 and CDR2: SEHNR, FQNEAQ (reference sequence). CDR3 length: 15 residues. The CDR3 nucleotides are TGTGCCAGCAGCTTAGCGCGTCCGCTCCAAGAGACCCAGTACTTC. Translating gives CASSLARPLQETQYF.

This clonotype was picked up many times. For the CDR3, the DNA is TGCGCCAGCAGCCCCGTGAGGTTTCTCAACACTGAAGCTTTCTTT. It translates to CASSPVRFLNTEAFF. This sequence joins TRBV5-1 and TRBJ1-1, with D unclear. The V gene lost 4 bases and the J gene lost 2 bases, with 15 bases spanning the gap. This CDR3 contains 15 residues. Germline CDR1 SGHRS, CDR2 YFSETQ.

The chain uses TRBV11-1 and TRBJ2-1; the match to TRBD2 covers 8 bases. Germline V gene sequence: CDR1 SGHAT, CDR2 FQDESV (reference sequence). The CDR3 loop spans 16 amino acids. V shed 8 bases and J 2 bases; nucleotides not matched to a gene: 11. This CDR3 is CASSGGGRGPYNEQFF. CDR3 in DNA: TGTGCCAGCTCCGGGGGGGGCAGAGGGCCCTACAATGAGCAGTTCTTC.

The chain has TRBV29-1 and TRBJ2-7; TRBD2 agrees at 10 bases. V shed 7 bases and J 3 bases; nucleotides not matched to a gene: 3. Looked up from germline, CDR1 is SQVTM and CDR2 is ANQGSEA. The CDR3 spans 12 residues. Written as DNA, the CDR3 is TGCAGCGCGCTAGCGGGAGTCTACGAGCAGTACTTC. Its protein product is CSALAGVYEQYF.

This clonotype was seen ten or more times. Here the CDR3 DNA reads TGTGCCAGCTCACCTACCCAGAGCTCCTACGAGCAGTACTTC. This gives the protein CASSPTQSSYEQYF. The chain recombines TRBV18 with TRBJ2-7, with unresolved D. V was trimmed by 3 bases and J by 0 bases, leaving 9 bases between them. Germline CDR1 reads KGHSH; CDR2 reads LQKENI. The CDR3 runs 14 residues.

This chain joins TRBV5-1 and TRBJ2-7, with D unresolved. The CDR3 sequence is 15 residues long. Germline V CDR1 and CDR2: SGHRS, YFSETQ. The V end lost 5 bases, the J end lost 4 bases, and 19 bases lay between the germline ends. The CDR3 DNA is TGCGCCAGCAGAGTTGTCGGGTCGAGTCAGTACGAGCAGTACTTC. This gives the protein CASRVVGSSQYEQYF. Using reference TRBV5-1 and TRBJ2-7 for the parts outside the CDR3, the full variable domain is KAGVTQTPRYLIKTRGQQVTLSCSPISGHRSVSWYQQTPGQGLQFLFEYFSETQRNKGNFPGRFSGRQFSNSRSEMNVSTLELGDSALYLCASRVVGSSQYEQYFGPGTRLTVT.

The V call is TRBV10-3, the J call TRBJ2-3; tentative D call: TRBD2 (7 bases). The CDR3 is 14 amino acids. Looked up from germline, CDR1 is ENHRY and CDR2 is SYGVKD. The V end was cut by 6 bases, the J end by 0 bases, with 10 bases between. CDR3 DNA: TGTGCCATCAGGAAGGGGGGGAGCACAGATACGCAGTATTTT. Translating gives CAIRKGGSTDTQYF.

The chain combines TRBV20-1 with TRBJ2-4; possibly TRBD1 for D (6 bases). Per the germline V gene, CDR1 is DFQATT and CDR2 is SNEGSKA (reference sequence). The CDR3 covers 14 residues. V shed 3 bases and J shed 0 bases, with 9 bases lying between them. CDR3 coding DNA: TGCAGTGCTAGTGGGGGCTCAGCCAAAAACATTCAGTACTTC. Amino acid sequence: CSASGGSAKNIQYF.

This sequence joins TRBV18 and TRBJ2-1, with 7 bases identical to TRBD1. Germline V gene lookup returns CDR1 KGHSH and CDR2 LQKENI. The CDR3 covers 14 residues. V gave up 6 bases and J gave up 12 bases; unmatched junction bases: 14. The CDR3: CASSRLSGGDPQFF. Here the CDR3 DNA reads TGTGCCAGCTCTCGCTTATCAGGGGGAGACCCGCAGTTCTTC. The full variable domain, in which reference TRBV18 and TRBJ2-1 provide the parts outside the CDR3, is NAGVMQNPRHLVRRRGQEARLRCSPMKGHSHVYWYRQLPEEGLKFMVYLQKENIIDESGMPKERFSAEFPKEGPSILRIQQVVRGDSAAYFCASSRLSGGDPQFFGPGTRLTVL.

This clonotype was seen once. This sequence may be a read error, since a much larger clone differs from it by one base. CDR3 protein: CAISVRGGNTDTKYF. The CDR3 DNA reads TGTGCCATCAGTGTGCGAGGCGGGAACACAGATACGAAGTATTTT. V gene TRBV10-3 combines with J gene TRBJ2-3, with TRBD2 as a possible D gene (6 bases). The CDR3 is 15 amino acids. The germline CDR1 and CDR2 sequences are ENHRY and SYGVKD.

The CDR3 DNA reads as TGTGCCAGCAGTTACTCGTGGGGGAATCAGCCCCAGCATTTT. Its protein product is CASSYSWGNQPQHF. The V gene is TRBV6-6, the J gene TRBJ1-5; possible D gene TRBD1, 5 bases. The CDR3 extends over 14 amino acids. Germline V lookup: CDR1 MNHNY, CDR2 SVGAGI (reference sequence). The V gene lost 0 bases and the J gene lost 4 bases, with 7 bases spanning the gap.

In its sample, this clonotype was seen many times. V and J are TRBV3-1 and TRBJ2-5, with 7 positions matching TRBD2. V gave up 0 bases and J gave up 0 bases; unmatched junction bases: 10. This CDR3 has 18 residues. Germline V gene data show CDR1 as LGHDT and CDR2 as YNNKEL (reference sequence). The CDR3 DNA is TGTGCCAGCAGCCAAGATGATCTGTCTAGCGGCTACCAAGAGACCCAGTACTTC. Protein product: CASSQDDLSSGYQETQYF.

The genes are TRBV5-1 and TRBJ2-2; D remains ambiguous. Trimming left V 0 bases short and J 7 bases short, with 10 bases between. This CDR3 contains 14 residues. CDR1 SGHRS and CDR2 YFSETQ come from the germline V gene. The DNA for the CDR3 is TGCGCCAGCAGCTTGGGACACAACTACGGGGAGCTGTTTTTT. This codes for CASSLGHNYGELFF.